Following are 12 T cell receptor beta chains from one sample sequenced in a study of cytomegalovirus exposure and HLA in healthy donors. Sequencing was performed with immunoSEQ multiplex PCR; in TCRdb, only in-frame clones are kept and a portion is missing. Here the sample spans some 240,000 clones, around 88% being singletons. The sequenced sample consisted of PBMCs. The receptors derive from a woman aged 25 to 39 in good health and CMV-seropositive.

The V gene is TRBV7-8, the J gene TRBJ2-1; 13 positions match TRBD2. CDR3 length: 15 amino acids. Trimming cost V 5 bases and J 5 bases; bases outside gene matches: 3. CDR1 SGHVS and CDR2 FQNEAQ come from the germline V gene. The CDR3 sequence is CASSVGLAGDNEQFF. As DNA, the CDR3 is TGTGCCAGCAGCGTCGGACTAGCGGGGGACAATGAGCAGTTCTTC.

The chain joins TRBV6-1 to TRBJ2-1, with 7 bases aligning to TRBD1. This CDR3 region has 14 residues. Losses at the gene ends were 2 bases for V and 9 bases for J; bases not matched to a gene: 7. Germline CDR1 reads MNHNS; CDR2 reads SASEGT. The CDR3 reads CASSEQGVSGEQFF. The CDR3 DNA is TGTGCCAGCAGTGAACAGGGGGTCAGCGGTGAGCAGTTCTTC.

The DNA of the CDR3 is TGTGCCAGCAGCTTATCGCCGGGGAACTATGGCTACACCTTC. The encoded protein is CASSLSPGNYGYTF. The V and J genes are TRBV7-2 and TRBJ1-2; D ambiguous. The germline V gene encodes CDR1 SGHTA and CDR2 FQGNSA. V was cut by 2 bases and J by 2 bases, with 9 bases left in between. The CDR3 contains 14 residues.

V and J are TRBV4-1 and TRBJ2-1; weak D call: TRBD1 (5 bases). In germline, CDR1 is MGHRA, CDR2 YSYEKL. Trimming left V 0 bases short and J 6 bases short, with 15 bases between. This CDR3 comprises 16 residues. The CDR3 region has the DNA TGCGCCAGCAGCCAAGAAAAAGACAGCTTACCCAATGAGCAGTTCTTC. This sequence encodes CASSQEKDSLPNEQFF.

This sequence joins TRBV6-1 and TRBJ2-3; 12 nucleotides match TRBD2. Unmatched junction bases numbered 9, after V lost 4 bases and J lost 4 bases. CDR3 size: 17 residues. Looked up from germline, CDR1 is MNHNS and CDR2 is SASEGT. CDR3 protein: CASSVSGLAGNSDTQYF. CDR3 DNA: TGTGCCAGCAGTGTCTCTGGACTAGCGGGAAACTCAGATACGCAGTATTTT.

V and J are TRBV28 and TRBJ1-1; TRBD1 might be the D (5 bases). The germline V gene has CDR1 MDHEN and CDR2 SYDVKM. V lost 7 bases and J lost 4, with 10 bases in between. The CDR3 sequence is 12 residues long. This CDR3 reads CASIRGGTEAFF. DNA of the CDR3: TGTGCCAGCATTAGGGGAGGCACTGAAGCTTTCTTT.

The V and J genes are TRBV7-8 and TRBJ1-5; 8 bases map to TRBD1. Germline assignment: CDR1 SGHVS and CDR2 FQNEAQ. The CDR3 spans 15 residues. Germline trimming cut 5 bases from V and 3 bases from J; bases unmatched to any gene: 6. The CDR3 nucleotides are TGTGCCAGCAGCATCTCGACAGGGGTCAATCAGCCCCAGCATTTT. Its translation: CASSISTGVNQPQHF.

Details on this clone: The junction departs from the called germline gene at one end, perhaps through a read error. The V gene is TRBV7-7, the J gene TRBJ2-3, with 11 bases matching TRBD2. The germline V gene has CDR1 SSHAT and CDR2 FNYEAQ (reference sequence). CDR3 length: 17 residues. The CDR3 here is CASSASLLAGGGDTQYF. The CDR3, as DNA: TGTGCTAGCAGCGCATCTCTCCTAGCGGGGGGTGGAGATACGCAGTATTTT.

This CDR3 reads CASSEGRGAFF. CDR3 coding DNA: TGTGCCAGTAGTGAGGGAAGAGGGGCTTTCTTT. This chain joins TRBV19 and TRBJ1-1; D not certain. Looked up from germline, CDR1 is LNHDA and CDR2 is SQIVND (reference sequence). The V end lost 5 bases, the J end lost 11 bases, and 12 bases lay between the germline ends. The CDR3 is made up of 11 amino acids.

This clone was detected once. The genes are TRBV19 and TRBJ2-7, with D perhaps matching TRBD1 (6 bases). Germline V lookup: CDR1 LNHDA, CDR2 SQIVND (reference sequence). The ends were cut back, 4 bases at V and 7 bases at J, with 26 bases in the middle. This CDR3 comprises 17 residues. CDR3 bases: TGTGCCAGTAGTACCCCGGCAACGGGCAGGGGATTGGGGGAGCAGTACTTC. Encoded protein: CASSTPATGRGLGEQYF.

The J gene is TRBJ1-4, the V gene TRBV11-3, with 7 nucleotides matching TRBD1. The J segment lost 8 bases and the V segment lost 4 bases, leaving 10 bases of the junction unmatched. The CDR3 is made up of 15 amino acids. Germline V gene data show CDR1 as SGHNT and CDR2 as YENEEA. The CDR3 nucleotides are TGTGCCAGCAGCTGGGGACAGTCCTCCAGGGAAAAACTGTTTTTT. It codes for CASSWGQSSREKLFF. Using reference TRBV11-3 and TRBJ1-4 for the parts outside the CDR3, the full variable domain is EAGVVQSPRYKIIEKKQPVAFWCNPISGHNTLYWYLQNLGQGPELLIRYENEEAVDDSQLPKDRFSAERLKGVDSTLKIQPAELGDSAVYLCASSWGQSSREKLFFGSGTQLSVL.

This sequence joins TRBV2 and TRBJ2-7; weak D call: TRBD1 (5 bases). CDR1 and CDR2 from the germline V gene are SNHLY and FYNNEI. V lost 10 bases, J lost 4 bases, and 20 bases lay in between. The CDR3 runs to 14 residues. The DNA for the CDR3 is TGTGCCATCCTTCTCGACAGCCGAGGTTACGAGCAGTACTTC. As protein: CAILLDSRGYEQYF.